The 21 T cell receptor beta chains in this list originate from one sample, sequenced in a study of OX40 agonist ivuxolimab in advanced cancers. Profiling relied on immunoSEQ multiplex PCR, and the TCRdb table lists in-frame clones only, not all of them. The sample carries roughly 50,000 clones, about 83% recorded once. The specimen comprised CD4+ or CD8+ T cells sorted from blood, sampled in a trial of the OX40 agonist ivuxolimab. These receptors originate from an adult with an advanced solid tumor such as melanoma, head and neck, liver or kidney cancer.

V usage is TRBV6-5 and J usage is TRBJ2-7; 9 bases are shared with TRBD1. The ends lost 2 bases at V and 4 bases at J; junction bases unmatched: 6. The CDR3 has 15 residues. Germline assignment: CDR1 MNHEY and CDR2 SVGAGI. CDR3: CASSYEQGAPYEQYF. CDR3 coding DNA: TGTGCCAGCAGTTACGAACAGGGGGCCCCATACGAGCAGTACTTC.

The V call is TRBV9, the J call TRBJ2-2; 7 positions match TRBD1. The CDR3 extends over 16 amino acids. The V gene end was trimmed by 0 bases and the J gene end by 2 bases; junction bases not matched to a gene: 4. Germline lookup yields CDR1 SGDLS and CDR2 YYNGEE. CDR3 residues: CASSVGGGANTGELFF. As DNA, the CDR3 is TGTGCCAGCAGCGTAGGAGGGGGCGCCAACACCGGGGAGCTGTTTTTT.

This clone showed up just once. The chain uses TRBV9 and TRBJ2-7; 7 bases agree with TRBD1. This CDR3 comprises 12 residues. The J segment lost 6 bases and the V segment lost 4 bases, leaving 4 bases of the junction unmatched. Germline assignment: CDR1 SGDLS and CDR2 YYNGEE. CDR3 loop: CASSPGTVEQYF. The CDR3 DNA reads as TGTGCCAGCAGCCCAGGGACAGTCGAGCAGTACTTC.

The chain couples TRBV11-1 to TRBJ1-2, with 9 bases fitting TRBD1. J was trimmed by 5 bases and V by 5 bases; bases with no gene match: 6. There are 14 residues in the CDR3. Germline V CDR1 and CDR2: SGHAT, FQDESV (reference sequence). CDR3: CASSTTGGDYGYTF. CDR3 DNA sequence: TGTGCCAGCAGCACGACAGGGGGGGATTATGGCTACACCTTC.

This chain uses TRBV10-3 with TRBJ1-1; D unclear. The CDR3 sequence is 13 residues long. The V and J ends lost 7 bases and 1 base respectively, with 10 bases between them. The germline gives CDR1 ENHRY, CDR2 SYGVKD. As DNA, the CDR3 is TGTGCCATCACATACAGATCGAACACTGAAGCTTTCTTT. This gives the protein CAITYRSNTEAFF.

The rearrangement links TRBV5-6 to TRBJ2-7; no definite D call. Germline CDR1 is SGHDT and CDR2 is YYEEEE. This CDR3 spans 15 amino acids. Trimming removed 1 base at V and 3 bases at J, with 14 bases between. The CDR3 loop reads CASSLMRIGDYEQYF. The CDR3 DNA is TGTGCCAGCAGCTTGATGAGGATTGGTGACTACGAGCAGTACTTC.

This clone was detected a few times. The chain couples TRBV19 to TRBJ2-1; TRBD1 matches 11 bases. Germline V gene sequence: CDR1 LNHDA, CDR2 SQIVND (reference sequence). The CDR3 runs 14 residues. The junction had 3 bases not matched to a gene; V was cut back by 3 bases and J by 8 bases. The CDR3 region is CASSMWDRGDEQFF. The CDR3 DNA reads as TGTGCCAGTAGTATGTGGGACAGGGGGGATGAGCAGTTCTTC.

The count of this clone is one. J is TRBJ2-6 and V is TRBV10-1; D gene uncertain. V gave up 5 bases and J gave up 5 bases, with 22 bases separating them. This CDR3 is 18 amino acids long. Germline V gene data show CDR1 as WNHNN and CDR2 as SYGVQD (reference sequence). The CDR3 spells CASSNLSIAQSRANVLTF. The DNA of the CDR3 is TGCGCCAGCAGTAACCTCTCAATCGCACAAAGTCGGGCCAACGTCCTGACTTTC.

CDR3 in amino acids: CASSQGTGQETQYF. In nucleotides, the CDR3 is TGTGCCAGCAGCCAAGGGACAGGACAGGAGACCCAGTACTTC. The V and J genes are TRBV14 and TRBJ2-5; TRBD1 matches at 7 bases. This CDR3 is 14 amino acids long. Unmatched junction bases numbered 4, after V lost 1 base and J lost 5 bases. Per germline, CDR1 SGHDN and CDR2 FVKESK.

The V and J genes are TRBV6-5 and TRBJ2-1, with D possibly matching TRBD1 (5 bases). The V and J ends lost 5 bases and 3 bases respectively, with 8 bases between them. Germline V gene sequence: CDR1 MNHEY, CDR2 SVGAGI. The CDR3 runs 13 residues. The CDR3 DNA follows: TGTGCCAGCAGTAAAAGGGGCTACAATGAGCAGTTCTTC. Translating it yields CASSKRGYNEQFF.

This clone was detected once. The rearrangement joins TRBV10-3 to TRBJ1-1, with a tentative D call TRBD1 (5 bases). The CDR3 loop spans 13 amino acids. V was clipped by 11 bases and J by 1 base, with 14 bases between them. Germline V gene lookup returns CDR1 ENHRY and CDR2 SYGVKD. The CDR3 here is CAAEGLPNTEAFF. As DNA, the CDR3 is TGTGCCGCAGAGGGGCTCCCGAACACTGAAGCTTTCTTT.

This sequence joins TRBV10-3 and TRBJ2-1; perhaps TRBD2 as D (6 bases). Germline V gene lookup returns CDR1 ENHRY and CDR2 SYGVKD. V gave up 0 bases and J gave up 7 bases, with 16 bases separating them. This CDR3 is 16 amino acids long. The CDR3 loop reads CAISESGGGPWNEQFF. The CDR3 bases are TGTGCCATCAGTGAGTCGGGTGGAGGGCCGTGGAATGAGCAGTTCTTC.

The chain uses TRBV6-5 and TRBJ2-2; the match to TRBD2 covers 11 bases. In germline, CDR1 is MNHEY, CDR2 SVGAGI. Trimming cost V 8 bases and J 6 bases; bases outside gene matches: 8. This CDR3 spans 15 amino acids. The CDR3 loop reads CASRGLAEGAGELFF. In DNA form, the CDR3 reads TGTGCCAGCCGGGGACTAGCGGAGGGGGCCGGGGAGCTGTTTTTT.

The rearrangement uses TRBV7-9 and TRBJ1-6; 9 bases are a match to TRBD1. Per germline, CDR1 SEHNR and CDR2 FQNEAQ (reference sequence). With V trimmed by 5 bases and J by 9 bases, 8 bases remained unmatched. This CDR3 comprises 15 residues. As DNA, the CDR3 is TGTGCCAGCAGCCCACCGGGACAGGGAAGTTCACCCCTCCACTTT. Translation gives CASSPPGQGSSPLHF.

The gene calls are TRBV4-2 and TRBJ2-3, with TRBD2 identical over 7 bases. The V segment lost 1 base and the J segment 0 bases; nucleotides outside the gene matches: 13. In germline, CDR1 is LGHNA, CDR2 YNFKEQ. The CDR3 has 19 amino acids. The CDR3 nucleotides read TGTGCCAGCAGCCAAGGTCCGGTTAGCGGGTACCCTAGCACAGATACGCAGTATTTT. This codes for CASSQGPVSGYPSTDTQYF.

The chain links TRBV7-2 to TRBJ2-7; 9 bases are a match to TRBD2. The V segment lost 5 bases and the J segment 5 bases; nucleotides outside the gene matches: 10. Germline CDR1 is SGHTA and CDR2 is FQGNSA. The CDR3 spans 15 residues. CDR3: CASSPGLAQRHEQYF. As DNA, the CDR3 is TGTGCCAGCAGCCCGGGACTAGCTCAGAGGCACGAGCAGTACTTC.

This chain links TRBV4-3 with TRBJ2-1; 7 nucleotides agree with TRBD2. This CDR3 is built from 16 residues. CDR1 and CDR2 from the germline V gene are LGHNA and YSLEER. Germline trimming cut 4 bases from V and 0 bases from J; bases unmatched to any gene: 6. The CDR3 bases are TGCGCCAGCAGCCGAACAGCGGGAAGCTCCTACAATGAGCAGTTCTTC. Its protein product is CASSRTAGSSYNEQFF.

This chain uses TRBV7-9 with TRBJ2-6; D possibly corresponds to TRBD1 (6 bases). The CDR3 contains 17 residues. The germline V gene has CDR1 SEHNR and CDR2 FQNEAQ (reference sequence). V was pared by 1 base and J by 0 bases, with 10 bases between. The DNA of the CDR3 is TGTGCCAGCAGCTTAGGGGACACAAGCTCTGGGGCCAACGTCCTGACTTTC. Translating it yields CASSLGDTSSGANVLTF. Together with reference TRBV7-9 and TRBJ2-6, the CDR3 gives the full variable domain: DTGVSQNPRHKITKRGQNVTFRCDPISEHNRLYWYRQTLGQGPEFLTYFQNEAQLEKSRLLSDRFSAERPKGSFSTLEIQRTEQGDSAMYLCASSLGDTSSGANVLTFGAGSRLTVL.

This sequence joins TRBV4-2 and TRBJ2-3, with 8 bases lining up with TRBD1. V dropped 2 bases and J dropped 4; count of bases not matched to a gene: 5. Germline V lookup: CDR1 LGHNA, CDR2 YNFKEQ. The CDR3 runs to 15 residues. The CDR3 DNA reads TGTGCCAGCAGCCAACGAGGACAGGGCCCAGATACGCAGTATTTT. Protein sequence: CASSQRGQGPDTQYF.

V gene TRBV9 combines with J gene TRBJ1-5; D unresolved. Per germline, CDR1 SGDLS and CDR2 YYNGEE. The V end lost 4 bases, the J end lost 6 bases, and 14 bases lay between the germline ends. The CDR3 is 14 amino acids. CDR3 sequence reads: CASSPLGVGQPQHF. The CDR3, as DNA: TGTGCCAGCAGCCCGCTTGGGGTGGGTCAGCCCCAGCATTTT.

The V gene is TRBV7-7, the J gene TRBJ2-5, with 8 bases identical to TRBD2. The CDR3 is 13 residues long. The junction had 1 base not matched to a gene; V was cut back by 2 bases and J by 5 bases. The germline V gene has CDR1 SSHAT and CDR2 FNYEAQ (reference sequence). In DNA, the CDR3 is TGTGCCAGCAGCTTACCGGGGGGGGAGACCCAGTACTTC. Translated: CASSLPGGETQYF.